The present entry profiles one T cell receptor (beta chain) with its context. Its antigen is unidentified. These data are taken from a study of blood T cells in healthy people across ages. Donor samples were obtained from healthy Caucasian individuals from Russia, aged 6 to 90. General study points: In long-lived donors, naive CD4+ cell counts and diversity exceeded those of aged donors.

The CDR3 consists of 18 residues. V shed 5 bases, J shed 9 bases, and the junction held 21 bases outside the gene matches. The germline CDR1 and CDR2 sequences are SGHTA and FQGTGA. The second PCR ran roughly 6 to 11 cycles with a sample-barcoded 5' primer and J-beta primers. Each CDR3 protein gets one entry after TCRdb re-called the 5' RACE reads with MiXCR. Here the sample spans some 640,000 distinct CDR3 sequences, approximately 49% being singletons. The origin of this receptor is a woman aged 55-69 years in good health. The chain recombines TRBV7-3 with TRBJ2-1, with TRBD2 matching over 8 bases. The material sequenced was blood. The chain's CDR3 is CASSLLVTAGTSSSEQFF. CDR3 in DNA: TGTGCCAGCAGCCTACTTGTAACCGCCGGGACTAGTTCAAGTGAGCAGTTCTTC.